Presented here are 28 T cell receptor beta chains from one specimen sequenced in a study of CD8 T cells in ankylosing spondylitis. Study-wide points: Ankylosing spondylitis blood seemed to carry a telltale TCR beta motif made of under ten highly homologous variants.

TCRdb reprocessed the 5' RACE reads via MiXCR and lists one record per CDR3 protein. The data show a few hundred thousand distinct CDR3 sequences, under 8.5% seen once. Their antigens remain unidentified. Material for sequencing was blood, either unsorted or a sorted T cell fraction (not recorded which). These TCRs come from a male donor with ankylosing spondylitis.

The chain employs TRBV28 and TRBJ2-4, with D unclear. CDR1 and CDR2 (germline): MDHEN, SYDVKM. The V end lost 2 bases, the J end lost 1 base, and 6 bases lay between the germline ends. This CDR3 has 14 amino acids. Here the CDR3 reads CASSLGIAKNIQYF. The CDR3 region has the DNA TGTGCCAGCAGTTTAGGAATCGCCAAAAACATTCAGTACTTC.

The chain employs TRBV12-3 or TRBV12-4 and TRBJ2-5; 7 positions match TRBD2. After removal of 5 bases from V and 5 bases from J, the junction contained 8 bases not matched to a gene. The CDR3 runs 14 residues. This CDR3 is CASSTVSGMETQYF. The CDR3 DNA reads TGTGCCAGCAGTACAGTCAGCGGGATGGAGACCCAGTACTTC.

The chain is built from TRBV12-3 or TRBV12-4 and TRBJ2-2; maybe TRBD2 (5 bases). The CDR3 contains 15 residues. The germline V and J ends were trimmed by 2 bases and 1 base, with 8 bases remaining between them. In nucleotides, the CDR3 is TGTGCCAGCAGTTTATTTCGGGGGAACACCGGGGAGCTGTTTTTT. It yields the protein CASSLFRGNTGELFF.

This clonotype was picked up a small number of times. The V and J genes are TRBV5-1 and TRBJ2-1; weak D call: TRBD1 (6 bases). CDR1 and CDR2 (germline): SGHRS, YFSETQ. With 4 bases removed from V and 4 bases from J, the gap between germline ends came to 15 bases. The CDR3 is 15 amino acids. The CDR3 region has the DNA TGCGCCAGCAGCGCAGGGGCCGGCGTGTACAATGAGCAGTTCTTC. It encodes CASSAGAGVYNEQFF.

This CDR3 reads CASSLEVQPQHF. The CDR3 DNA reads as TGTGCCAGCAGCTTAGAGGTTCAGCCCCAGCATTTT. The gene calls are TRBV7-9 and TRBJ1-5; no definite D call. The germline gives CDR1 SEHNR, CDR2 FQNEAQ (reference sequence). This CDR3 region has 12 residues. Deletions cut 1 base from V and 6 bases from J, with 4 bases between.

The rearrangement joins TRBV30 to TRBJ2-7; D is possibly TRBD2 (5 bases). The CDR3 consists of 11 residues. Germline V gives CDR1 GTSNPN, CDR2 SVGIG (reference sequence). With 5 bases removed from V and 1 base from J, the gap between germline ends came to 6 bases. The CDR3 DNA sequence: TGTGCCTGGGGGAGATCCTACGAGCAGTACTTC. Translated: CAWGRSYEQYF.

The CDR3, as DNA: TGTGCCAGCAGCGTAGGAGTAAAGGGACTAGCGGGAGAGACCGGGGAGCTGTTTTTT. It is translated as CASSVGVKGLAGETGELFF. The gene calls are TRBV9 and TRBJ2-2, with TRBD2 matching over 14 bases. Germline values: CDR1 SGDLS, CDR2 YYNGEE. The V segment lost 0 bases and the J segment 5 bases; nucleotides outside the gene matches: 9. The CDR3 has 19 amino acids.

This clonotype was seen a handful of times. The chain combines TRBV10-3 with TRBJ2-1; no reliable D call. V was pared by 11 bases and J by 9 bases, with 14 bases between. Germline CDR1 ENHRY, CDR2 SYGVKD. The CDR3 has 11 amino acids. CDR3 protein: CAAADDPEQFF. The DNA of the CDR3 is TGTGCCGCGGCGGACGACCCTGAGCAGTTCTTC.

The CDR3 loop is CSVQTSGRSSDTQYF. The DNA of the CDR3 is TGCAGCGTTCAGACTAGCGGGAGATCTTCAGATACGCAGTATTTT. This chain joins TRBV29-1 and TRBJ2-3; TRBD2 agrees at 12 bases. The length of the CDR3 is 15 residues. The ends lost 5 bases at V and 4 bases at J; junction bases unmatched: 7. Germline CDR1 is SQVTM and CDR2 is ANQGSEA.

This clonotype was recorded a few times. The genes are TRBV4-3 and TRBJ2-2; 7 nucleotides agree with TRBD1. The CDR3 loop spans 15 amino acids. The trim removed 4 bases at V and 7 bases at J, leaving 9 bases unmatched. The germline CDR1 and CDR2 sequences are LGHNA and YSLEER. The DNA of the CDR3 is TGCGCCAGCAGCCCAGAGACAGGGATCAACGGGGAGCTGTTTTTT. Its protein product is CASSPETGINGELFF.

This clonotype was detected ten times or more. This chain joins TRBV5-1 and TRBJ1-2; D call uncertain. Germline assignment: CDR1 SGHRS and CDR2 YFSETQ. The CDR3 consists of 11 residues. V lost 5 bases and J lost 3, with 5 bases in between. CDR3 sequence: CASRRDYGYTF. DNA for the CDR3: TGCGCCAGCAGGAGGGACTATGGCTACACCTTC.

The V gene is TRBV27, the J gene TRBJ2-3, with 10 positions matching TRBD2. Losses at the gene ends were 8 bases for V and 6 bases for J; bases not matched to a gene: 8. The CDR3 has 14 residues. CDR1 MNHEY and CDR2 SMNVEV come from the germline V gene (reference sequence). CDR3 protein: CASAWTSGGDTQYF. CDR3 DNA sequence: TGTGCCAGCGCCTGGACTAGCGGCGGGGATACGCAGTATTTT.

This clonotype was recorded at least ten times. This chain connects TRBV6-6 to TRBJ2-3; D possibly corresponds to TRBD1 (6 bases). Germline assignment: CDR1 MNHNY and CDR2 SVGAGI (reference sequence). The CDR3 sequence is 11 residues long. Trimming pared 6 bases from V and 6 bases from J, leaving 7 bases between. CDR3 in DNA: TGTGCCAGCAGCACAGGGGATACGCAGTATTTT. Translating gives CASSTGDTQYF.

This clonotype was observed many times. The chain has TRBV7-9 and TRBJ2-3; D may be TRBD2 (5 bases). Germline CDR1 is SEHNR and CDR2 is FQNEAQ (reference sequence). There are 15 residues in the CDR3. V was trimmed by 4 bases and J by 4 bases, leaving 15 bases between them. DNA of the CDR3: TGTGCCAGCAGCTCCTCCGGGAAGAAGGCAGATACGCAGTATTTT. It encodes CASSSSGKKADTQYF.

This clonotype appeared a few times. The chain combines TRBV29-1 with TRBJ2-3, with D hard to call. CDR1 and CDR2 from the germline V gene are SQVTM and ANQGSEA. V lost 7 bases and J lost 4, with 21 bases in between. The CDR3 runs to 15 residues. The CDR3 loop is CSGDPLGLSADTQYF. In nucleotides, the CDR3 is TGCAGCGGAGACCCTCTAGGGCTGTCCGCAGATACGCAGTATTTT.

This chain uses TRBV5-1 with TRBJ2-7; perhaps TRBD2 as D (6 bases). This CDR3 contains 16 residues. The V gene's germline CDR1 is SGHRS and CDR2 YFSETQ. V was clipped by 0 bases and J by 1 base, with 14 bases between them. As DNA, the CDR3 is TGCGCCAGCAGCTTGGGTGGGAGGCAACCTTCCTACGAGCAGTACTTC. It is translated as CASSLGGRQPSYEQYF.

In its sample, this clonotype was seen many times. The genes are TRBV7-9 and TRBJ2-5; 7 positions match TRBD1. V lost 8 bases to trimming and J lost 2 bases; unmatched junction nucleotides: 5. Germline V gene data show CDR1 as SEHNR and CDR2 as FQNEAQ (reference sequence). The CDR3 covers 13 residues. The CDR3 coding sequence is TGTGCCAGCCACCGGGACAGTCAAGAGACCCAGTACTTC. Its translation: CASHRDSQETQYF.

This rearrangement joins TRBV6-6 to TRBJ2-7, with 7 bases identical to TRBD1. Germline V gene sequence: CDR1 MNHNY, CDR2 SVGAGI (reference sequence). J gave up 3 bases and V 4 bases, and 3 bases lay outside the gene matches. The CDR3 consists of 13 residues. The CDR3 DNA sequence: TGTGCCAGCAGTTGGGGACAGCACTACGAGCAGTACTTC. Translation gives CASSWGQHYEQYF.

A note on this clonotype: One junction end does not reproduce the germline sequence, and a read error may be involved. The CDR3 spells CGSTELVSGKGDTQYF. CDR3 coding DNA: TGCGGCAGCACCGAACTTGTTAGCGGGAAGGGAGATACGCAGTATTTT. This chain links TRBV4-1 with TRBJ2-3; 8 bases match TRBD2. Germline V gives CDR1 MGHRA, CDR2 YSYEKL. The CDR3 sequence is 16 residues long.

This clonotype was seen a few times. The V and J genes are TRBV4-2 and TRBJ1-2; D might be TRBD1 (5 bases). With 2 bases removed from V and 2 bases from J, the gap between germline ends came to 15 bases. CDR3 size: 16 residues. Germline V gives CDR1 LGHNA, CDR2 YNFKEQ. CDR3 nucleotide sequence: TGTGCCAGCAGCCAATTCGACGGAGGGGCCAACTATGGCTACACCTTC. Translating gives CASSQFDGGANYGYTF.

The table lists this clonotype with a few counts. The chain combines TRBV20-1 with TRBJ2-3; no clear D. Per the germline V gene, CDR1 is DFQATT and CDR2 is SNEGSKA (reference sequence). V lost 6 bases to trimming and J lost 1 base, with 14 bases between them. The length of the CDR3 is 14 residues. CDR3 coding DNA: TGCAGTGCGAGAACTCCCTGGGGCACAGATACGCAGTATTTT. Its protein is CSARTPWGTDTQYF.

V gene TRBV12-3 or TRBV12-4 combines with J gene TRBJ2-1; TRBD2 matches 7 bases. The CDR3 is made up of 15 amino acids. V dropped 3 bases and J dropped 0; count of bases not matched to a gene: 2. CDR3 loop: CASSFREGSYNEQFF. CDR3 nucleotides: TGTGCCAGCAGTTTTAGGGAGGGCTCCTACAATGAGCAGTTCTTC.

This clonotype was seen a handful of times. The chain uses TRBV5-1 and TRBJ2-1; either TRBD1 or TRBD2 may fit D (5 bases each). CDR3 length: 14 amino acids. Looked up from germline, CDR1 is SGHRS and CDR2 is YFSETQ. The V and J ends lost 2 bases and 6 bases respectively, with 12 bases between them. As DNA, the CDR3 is TGCGCCAGCAGCTTCCTGAGGGGTGGCAATGAGCAGTTCTTC. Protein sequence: CASSFLRGGNEQFF.

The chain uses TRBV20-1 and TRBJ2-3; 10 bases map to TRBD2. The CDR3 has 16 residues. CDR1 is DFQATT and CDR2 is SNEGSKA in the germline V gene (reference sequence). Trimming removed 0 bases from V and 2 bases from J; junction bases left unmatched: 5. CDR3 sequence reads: CSARDGLAEATDTQYF. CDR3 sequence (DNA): TGCAGTGCTAGAGATGGACTAGCGGAGGCCACAGATACGCAGTATTTT.

CDR3 protein: CASSPTGTLFTNEQFF. CDR3 DNA: TGTGCCAGCAGCCCCACCGGGACGCTCTTTACTAATGAGCAGTTCTTC. The V call is TRBV7-9, the J call TRBJ2-1; the D call may be TRBD1 or TRBD2 (5 bases each). CDR3 size: 16 residues. The germline V gene has CDR1 SEHNR and CDR2 FQNEAQ (reference sequence). Trimming took 5 bases from V and 7 from J, leaving 21 bases between them.

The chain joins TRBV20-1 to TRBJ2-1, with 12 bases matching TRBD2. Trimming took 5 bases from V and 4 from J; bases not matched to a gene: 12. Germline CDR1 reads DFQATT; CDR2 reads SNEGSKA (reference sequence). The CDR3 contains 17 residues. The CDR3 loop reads CSAPSGGGSLMYNEQFF. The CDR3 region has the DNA TGCAGTGCTCCTAGCGGGGGGGGTTCTTTAATGTACAATGAGCAGTTCTTC.

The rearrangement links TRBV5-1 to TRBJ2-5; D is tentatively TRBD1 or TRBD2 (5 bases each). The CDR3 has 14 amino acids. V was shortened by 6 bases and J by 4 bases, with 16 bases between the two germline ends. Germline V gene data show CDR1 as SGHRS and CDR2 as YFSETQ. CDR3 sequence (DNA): TGCGCCAGCAACCCGGGGACCCTCGCAGAGACCCAGTACTTC. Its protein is CASNPGTLAETQYF.

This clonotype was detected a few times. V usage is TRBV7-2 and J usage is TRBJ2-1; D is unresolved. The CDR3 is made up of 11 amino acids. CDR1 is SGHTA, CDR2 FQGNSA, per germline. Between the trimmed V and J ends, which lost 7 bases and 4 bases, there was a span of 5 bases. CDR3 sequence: CASTGYNEQFF. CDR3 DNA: TGTGCCAGCACAGGTTACAATGAGCAGTTCTTC.